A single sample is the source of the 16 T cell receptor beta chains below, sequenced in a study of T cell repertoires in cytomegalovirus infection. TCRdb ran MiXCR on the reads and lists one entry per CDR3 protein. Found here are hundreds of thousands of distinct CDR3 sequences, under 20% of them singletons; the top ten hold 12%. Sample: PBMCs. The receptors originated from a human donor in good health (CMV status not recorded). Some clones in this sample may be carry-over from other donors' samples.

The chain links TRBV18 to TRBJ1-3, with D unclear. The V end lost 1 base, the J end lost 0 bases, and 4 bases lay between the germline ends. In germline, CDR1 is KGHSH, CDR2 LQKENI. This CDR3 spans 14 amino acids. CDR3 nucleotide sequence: TGTGCCAGCTCACCACAGAGCTCTGGAAACACCATATATTTT. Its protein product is CASSPQSSGNTIYF.

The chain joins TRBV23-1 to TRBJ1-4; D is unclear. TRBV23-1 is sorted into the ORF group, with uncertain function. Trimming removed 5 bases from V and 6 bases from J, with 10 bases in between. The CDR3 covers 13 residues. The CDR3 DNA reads TGCGCCAGCAGTATGAGGGCTCATGAAAAACTGTTTTTT. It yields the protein CASSMRAHEKLFF.

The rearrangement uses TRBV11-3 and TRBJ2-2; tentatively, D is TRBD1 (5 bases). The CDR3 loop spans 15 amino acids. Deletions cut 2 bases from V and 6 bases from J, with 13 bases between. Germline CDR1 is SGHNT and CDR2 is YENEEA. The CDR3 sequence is CASSLQGPTAGELFF. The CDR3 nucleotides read TGTGCCAGCAGCTTACAGGGTCCTACCGCCGGGGAGCTGTTTTTT.

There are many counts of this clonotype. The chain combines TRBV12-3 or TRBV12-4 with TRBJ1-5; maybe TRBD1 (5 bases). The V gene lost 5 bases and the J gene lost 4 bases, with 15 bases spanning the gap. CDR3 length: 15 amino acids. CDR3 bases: TGTGCCAGCAGTGACCGACAGAGGGTGAATCAGCCCCAGCATTTT. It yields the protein CASSDRQRVNQPQHF.

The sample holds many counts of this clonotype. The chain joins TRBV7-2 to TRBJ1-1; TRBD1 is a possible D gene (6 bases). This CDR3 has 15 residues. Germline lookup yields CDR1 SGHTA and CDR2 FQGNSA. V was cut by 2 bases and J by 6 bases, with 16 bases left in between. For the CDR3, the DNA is TGTGCCAGCAGCTTAATAATACAGGGTATGGCTGAAGCTTTCTTT. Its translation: CASSLIIQGMAEAFF.

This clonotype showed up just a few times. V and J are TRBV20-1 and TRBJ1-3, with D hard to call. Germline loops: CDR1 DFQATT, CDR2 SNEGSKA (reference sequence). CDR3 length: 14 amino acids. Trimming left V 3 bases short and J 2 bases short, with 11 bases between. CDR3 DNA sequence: TGCAGTGCTAGTTCCCGGGGAGCTGGAAACACCATATATTTT. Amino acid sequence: CSASSRGAGNTIYF.

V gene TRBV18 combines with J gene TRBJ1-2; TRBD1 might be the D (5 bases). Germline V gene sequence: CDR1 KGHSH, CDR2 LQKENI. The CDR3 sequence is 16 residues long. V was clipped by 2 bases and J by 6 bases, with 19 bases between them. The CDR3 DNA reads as TGTGCCAGCTCACCAACAAGGGGCCCGGGGCAAAATGGCTACACCTTC. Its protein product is CASSPTRGPGQNGYTF.

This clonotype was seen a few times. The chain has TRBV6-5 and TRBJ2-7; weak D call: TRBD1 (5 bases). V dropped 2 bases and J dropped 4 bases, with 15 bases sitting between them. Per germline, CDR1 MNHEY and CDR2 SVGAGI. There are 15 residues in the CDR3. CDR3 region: CASSYLGQQMYEQYF. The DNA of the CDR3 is TGTGCCAGCAGTTACCTCGGACAACAGATGTACGAGCAGTACTTC.

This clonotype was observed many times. The CDR3 sequence: CASTNLGLAGEQYF. The DNA for the CDR3 is TGTGCCAGCACCAACCTGGGACTAGCTGGCGAGCAGTACTTC. This chain links TRBV6-1 with TRBJ2-7, with TRBD2 identical over 9 bases. The CDR3 spans 14 residues. Trimming removed 7 bases from V and 6 bases from J; junction bases left unmatched: 10. The germline CDR1 and CDR2 sequences are MNHNS and SASEGT.

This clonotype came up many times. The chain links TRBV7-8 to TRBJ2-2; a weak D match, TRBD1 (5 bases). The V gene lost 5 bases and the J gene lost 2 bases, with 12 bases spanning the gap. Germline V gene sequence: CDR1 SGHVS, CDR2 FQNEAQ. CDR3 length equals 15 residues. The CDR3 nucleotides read TGTGCCAGCAGCGGGAACAGGCTTAACACCGGGGAGCTGTTTTTT. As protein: CASSGNRLNTGELFF.

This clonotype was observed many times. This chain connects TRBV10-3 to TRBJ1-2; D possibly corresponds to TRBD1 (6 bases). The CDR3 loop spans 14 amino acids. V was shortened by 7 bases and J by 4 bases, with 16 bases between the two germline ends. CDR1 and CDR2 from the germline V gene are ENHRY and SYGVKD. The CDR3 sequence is CAITDPDSTYGYTF. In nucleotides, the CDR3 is TGTGCCATCACCGATCCGGACAGTACCTATGGCTACACCTTC.

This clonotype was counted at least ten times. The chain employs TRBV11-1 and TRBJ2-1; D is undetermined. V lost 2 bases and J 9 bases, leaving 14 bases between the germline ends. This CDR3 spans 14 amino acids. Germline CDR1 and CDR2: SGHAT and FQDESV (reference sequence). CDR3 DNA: TGTGCCAGCAGCTTAATGGCAACCTTGGGTGAGCAGTTCTTC. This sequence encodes CASSLMATLGEQFF.

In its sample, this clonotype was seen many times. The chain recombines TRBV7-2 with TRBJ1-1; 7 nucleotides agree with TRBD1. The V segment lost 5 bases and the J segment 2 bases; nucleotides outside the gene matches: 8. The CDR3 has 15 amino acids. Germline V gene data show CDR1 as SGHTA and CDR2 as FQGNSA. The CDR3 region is CASSHRGGINTEAFF. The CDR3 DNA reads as TGTGCCAGCAGCCACAGGGGTGGAATCAACACTGAAGCTTTCTTT.

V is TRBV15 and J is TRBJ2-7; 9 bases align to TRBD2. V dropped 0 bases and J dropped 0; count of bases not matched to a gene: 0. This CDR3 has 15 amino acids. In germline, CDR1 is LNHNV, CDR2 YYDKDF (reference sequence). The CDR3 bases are TGTGCCACCAGCAGAGATAGCGGGAGCTCCTACGAGCAGTACTTC. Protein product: CATSRDSGSSYEQYF.

The CDR3 sequence is CASSFRLGVTGNTIYF. The CDR3 DNA is TGTGCCAGCAGTTTCCGCTTAGGGGTTACTGGAAACACCATATATTTT. The V call is TRBV28, the J call TRBJ1-3; possibly TRBD1 for D (5 bases). Germline CDR1 reads MDHEN; CDR2 reads SYDVKM. The CDR3 covers 16 residues. Trimming stripped 3 bases from V and 2 bases from J, with 14 bases between.

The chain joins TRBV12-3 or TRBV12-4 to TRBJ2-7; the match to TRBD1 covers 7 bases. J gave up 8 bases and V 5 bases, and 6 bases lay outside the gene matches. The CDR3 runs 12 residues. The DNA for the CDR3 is TGTGCCAGCAGTCCGGGACAGCGACAGCAGTACTTC. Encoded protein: CASSPGQRQQYF.